A single sample gave rise to the 16 T cell receptor beta chains below, sequenced in a study of CD8 T cells in Susac syndrome. Random hexamers were used to reverse transcribe the RNA input (about 0.45 to 1 ug). TCRdb reanalysed the immunoSEQ multiplex PCR reads using MiXCR and keeps one entry per CDR3 protein. The data show roughly 70,000 distinct CDR3 sequences, just over 95% seen once. Sequencing was carried out using CD4+ T cells from PBMCs. The receptors were sampled from a human donor with multiple sclerosis.

This clonotype was observed a single time. This sequence joins TRBV6-2 or TRBV6-3 and TRBJ1-5, with 8 positions matching TRBD1. The CDR3 is 16 residues long. Looked up from germline, CDR1 is MNHEY and CDR2 is SVGEGT. With V trimmed by 6 bases and J by 2 bases, 9 bases remained unmatched. CDR3 protein: CASSPTGGTGNQPQHF. The CDR3 DNA reads TGTGCCAGCAGCCCTACAGGGGGAACCGGCAATCAGCCCCAGCATTTT.

The chain combines TRBV20-1 with TRBJ2-3, with TRBD2 as a possible D gene (6 bases). V was trimmed by 7 bases and J by 1 base, leaving 21 bases between them. CDR1 and CDR2 from the germline V gene are DFQATT and SNEGSKA (reference sequence). The CDR3 has 16 residues. The CDR3: CSENPGGRGGTDTQYF. In DNA form, the CDR3 reads TGCAGTGAAAACCCAGGTGGGCGGGGAGGCACAGATACGCAGTATTTT.

The J gene is TRBJ2-2, the V gene TRBV30; possibly TRBD1 for D (6 bases). With 3 bases removed from V and 7 bases from J, the gap between germline ends came to 12 bases. Per the germline V gene, CDR1 is GTSNPN and CDR2 is SVGIG (reference sequence). The CDR3 totals 13 residues. In nucleotides, the CDR3 is TGTGCCTGGAGCTCCCAGGGGCACGGGGAGCTGTTTTTT. This translates into CAWSSQGHGELFF.

This chain connects TRBV11-3 to TRBJ2-5; no clear D gene. CDR1 and CDR2 (germline): SGHNT, YENEEA. The CDR3 runs 13 residues. Trimming removed 1 base at V and 4 bases at J, with 7 bases between. CDR3 protein: CASSLVPGETQYF. The CDR3 DNA follows: TGTGCCAGCAGCTTAGTTCCGGGAGAGACCCAGTACTTC.

The chain links TRBV6-6 to TRBJ2-7; no clear D gene. The CDR3 has 13 amino acids. V lost 2 bases and J lost 3, with 8 bases in between. CDR1 is MNHNY, CDR2 SVGAGI, per germline (reference sequence). In DNA form, the CDR3 reads TGTGCCAGCAGTTACACACGACACTACGAGCAGTACTTC. It encodes CASSYTRHYEQYF.

The rearrangement joins TRBV5-4 to TRBJ2-1; TRBD2 matches 15 bases. CDR3 size: 15 residues. Germline CDR1 SGHNT, CDR2 YYREEE (reference sequence). With 2 bases clipped from V and 9 bases from J, the junction kept 3 bases outside the gene matches. The CDR3 bases are TGTGCCAGCAGCTTTCGGACTAGCGGGGGGGCTGAGCAGTTCTTC. Translating gives CASSFRTSGGAEQFF.

The V and J genes are TRBV7-4 and TRBJ1-5; maybe TRBD1 (5 bases). V was pared by 5 bases and J by 2 bases, with 10 bases between. Germline loops: CDR1 SGHVT, CDR2 SQSDAQ. The CDR3 sequence is 14 residues long. DNA of the CDR3: TGTGCCAGCAGCCACAGGCGTGGCAATCAGCCCCAGCATTTT. Its translation: CASSHRRGNQPQHF.

The genes are TRBV5-1 and TRBJ2-5; D is possibly TRBD2 (5 bases). Trimming took off 5 bases at V and 5 bases at J, with 13 bases between the two ends. There are 13 residues in the CDR3. From germline, CDR1 is SGHRS and CDR2 YFSETQ. The CDR3 region is CASRAAGAETQYF. CDR3 sequence (DNA): TGCGCCAGCAGAGCGGCCGGCGCTGAGACCCAGTACTTC.

J is TRBJ1-5 and V is TRBV3-1; D unclear. CDR1 is LGHDT, CDR2 YNNKEL, per germline (reference sequence). This CDR3 region has 14 residues. V was cut by 2 bases and J by 4 bases, with 9 bases left in between. CDR3 bases: TGTGCCAGCAGCCAATTCGACTCGAATCAGCCCCAGCATTTT. Its protein product is CASSQFDSNQPQHF.

The J gene is TRBJ2-5, the V gene TRBV3-1, with 7 bases matching TRBD1. With V trimmed by 0 bases and J by 2 bases, 3 bases remained unmatched. CDR1 is LGHDT, CDR2 YNNKEL, per germline (reference sequence). The CDR3 has 15 amino acids. CDR3 residues: CASSQEGQKQETQYF. The CDR3 coding sequence is TGTGCCAGCAGCCAAGAGGGACAGAAACAAGAGACCCAGTACTTC.

This sequence joins TRBV7-6 and TRBJ2-7; TRBD1 matches at 9 bases. Per germline, CDR1 SGHVS and CDR2 FNYEAQ. V gave up 5 bases and J gave up 4 bases; unmatched junction bases: 6. The CDR3 is made up of 14 amino acids. For the CDR3, the DNA is TGTGCCAGCAGCCCGGGGACAGGGTCGTACGAGCAGTACTTC. Encoded protein: CASSPGTGSYEQYF.

Here the CDR3 reads CSAPPLRTLGTDTQYF. DNA for the CDR3: TGCAGTGCTCCTCCCTTGCGGACTCTTGGGACAGATACGCAGTATTTT. The chain recombines TRBV20-1 with TRBJ2-3; D is possibly TRBD2 (5 bases). Per germline, CDR1 DFQATT and CDR2 SNEGSKA (reference sequence). Trimming stripped 5 bases from V and 3 bases from J, with 21 bases between. There are 16 residues in the CDR3.

The CDR3 is CASSPRPLYGYTF. The CDR3 DNA is TGTGCCAGCAGTCCTCGCCCCCTATATGGCTACACCTTC. The V call is TRBV28, the J call TRBJ1-2; no firm D call. Trimming pared 5 bases from V and 5 bases from J, leaving 12 bases between. Looked up from germline, CDR1 is MDHEN and CDR2 is SYDVKM. CDR3 length: 13 amino acids.

V and J are TRBV12-3 or TRBV12-4 and TRBJ2-5; 8 nucleotides align to TRBD2. The CDR3 has 15 residues. The junction had 6 bases not matched to a gene; V was cut back by 1 base and J by 5 bases. CDR3: CASSLGTSTRETQYF. The CDR3 region has the DNA TGTGCCAGCAGTTTAGGGACTAGCACTCGGGAGACCCAGTACTTC.

The table lists this clonotype with a count of one. The chain has TRBV30 and TRBJ1-1; D may be TRBD1 (5 bases). Germline CDR1 reads GTSNPN; CDR2 reads SVGIG (reference sequence). The CDR3 length is 12 residues. V was shortened by 1 base and J by 3 bases, with 6 bases between the two germline ends. This CDR3 is CAWSGGDTEAFF. The CDR3 bases are TGTGCCTGGAGTGGGGGGGACACTGAAGCTTTCTTT.

This chain links TRBV4-3 with TRBJ2-3; 14 bases are a match to TRBD2. J gave up 2 bases and V 1 base, and 8 bases lay outside the gene matches. The CDR3 totals 19 residues. Germline V gene data show CDR1 as LGHNA and CDR2 as YSLEER. The CDR3 protein is CASSQGTSGGTPSTDTQYF. In DNA form, the CDR3 reads TGCGCCAGCAGCCAAGGGACTAGCGGGGGGACTCCTTCCACAGATACGCAGTATTTT.